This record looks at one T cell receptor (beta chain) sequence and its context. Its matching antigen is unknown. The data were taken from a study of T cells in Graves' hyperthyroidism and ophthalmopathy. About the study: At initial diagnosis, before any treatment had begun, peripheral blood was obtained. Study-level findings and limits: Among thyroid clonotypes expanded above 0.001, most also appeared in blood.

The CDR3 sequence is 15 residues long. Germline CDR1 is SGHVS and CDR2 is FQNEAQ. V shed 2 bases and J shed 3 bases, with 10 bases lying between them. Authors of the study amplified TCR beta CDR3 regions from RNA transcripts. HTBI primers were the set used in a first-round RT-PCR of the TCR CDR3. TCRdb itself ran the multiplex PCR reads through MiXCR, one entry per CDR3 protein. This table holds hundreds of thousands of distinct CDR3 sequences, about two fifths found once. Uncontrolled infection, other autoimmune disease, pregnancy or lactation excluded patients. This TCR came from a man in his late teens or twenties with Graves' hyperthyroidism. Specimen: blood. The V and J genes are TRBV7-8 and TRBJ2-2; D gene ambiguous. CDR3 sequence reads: CASSLFPLDTGELFF. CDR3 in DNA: TGTGCCAGCAGCTTATTCCCCCTCGACACCGGGGAGCTGTTTTTT.